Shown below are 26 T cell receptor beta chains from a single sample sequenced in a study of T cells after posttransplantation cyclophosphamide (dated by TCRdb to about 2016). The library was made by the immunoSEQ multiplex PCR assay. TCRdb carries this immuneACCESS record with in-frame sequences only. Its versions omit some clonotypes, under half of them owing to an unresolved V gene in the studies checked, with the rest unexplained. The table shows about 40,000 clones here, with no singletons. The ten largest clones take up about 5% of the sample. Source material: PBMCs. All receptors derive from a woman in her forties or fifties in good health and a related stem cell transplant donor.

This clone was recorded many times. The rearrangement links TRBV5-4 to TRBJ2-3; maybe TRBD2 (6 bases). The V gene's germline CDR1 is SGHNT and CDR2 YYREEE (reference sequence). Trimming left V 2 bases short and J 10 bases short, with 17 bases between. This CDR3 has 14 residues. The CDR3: CASSLGGNSEPQYF. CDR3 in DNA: TGTGCCAGCAGCTTAGGAGGGAATTCAGAGCCGCAGTATTTT. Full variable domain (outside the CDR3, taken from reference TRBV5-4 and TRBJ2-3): ETGVTQSPTHLIKTRGQQVTLRCSSQSGHNTVSWYQQALGQGPQFIFQYYREEENGRGNFPPRFSGLQFPNYSSELNVNALELDDSALYLCASSLGGNSEPQYFGPGTRLTVL.

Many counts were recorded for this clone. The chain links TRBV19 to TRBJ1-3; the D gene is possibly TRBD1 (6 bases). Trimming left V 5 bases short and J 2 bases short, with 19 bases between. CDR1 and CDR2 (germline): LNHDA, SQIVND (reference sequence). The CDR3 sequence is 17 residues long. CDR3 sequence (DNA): TGTGCCAGTAGTGCCGCAAACAGGGCAAAGACTGGAAACACCATATATTTT. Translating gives CASSAANRAKTGNTIYF.

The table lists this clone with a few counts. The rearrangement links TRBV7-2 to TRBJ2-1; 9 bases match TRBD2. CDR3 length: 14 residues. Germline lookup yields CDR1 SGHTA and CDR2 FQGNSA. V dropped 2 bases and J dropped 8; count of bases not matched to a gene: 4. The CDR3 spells CASSLRAGGDEQFF. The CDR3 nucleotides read TGTGCCAGCAGCTTACGAGCGGGGGGCGATGAGCAGTTCTTC.

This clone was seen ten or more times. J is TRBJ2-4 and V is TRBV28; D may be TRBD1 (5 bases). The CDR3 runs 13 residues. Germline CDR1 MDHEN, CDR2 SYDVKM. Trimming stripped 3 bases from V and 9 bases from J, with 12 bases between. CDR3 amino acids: CASSFQGSAIQYF. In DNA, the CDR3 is TGTGCCAGCAGTTTTCAGGGTTCGGCCATTCAGTACTTC.

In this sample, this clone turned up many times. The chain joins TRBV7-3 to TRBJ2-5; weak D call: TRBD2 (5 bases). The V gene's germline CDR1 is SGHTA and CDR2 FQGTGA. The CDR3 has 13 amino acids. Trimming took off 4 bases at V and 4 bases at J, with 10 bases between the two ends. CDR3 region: CASSSQLGETQYF. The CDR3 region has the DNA TGTGCCAGCAGCTCACAACTAGGAGAGACCCAGTACTTC.

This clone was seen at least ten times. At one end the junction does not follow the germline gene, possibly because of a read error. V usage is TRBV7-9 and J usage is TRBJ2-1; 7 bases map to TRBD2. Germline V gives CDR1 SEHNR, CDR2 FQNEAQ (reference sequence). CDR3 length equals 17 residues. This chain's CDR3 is CASIRLSSGARYNEQFF. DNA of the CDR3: TGTGCGAGCATTCGCCTCTCCAGCGGGGCAAGATACAATGAGCAGTTCTTC.

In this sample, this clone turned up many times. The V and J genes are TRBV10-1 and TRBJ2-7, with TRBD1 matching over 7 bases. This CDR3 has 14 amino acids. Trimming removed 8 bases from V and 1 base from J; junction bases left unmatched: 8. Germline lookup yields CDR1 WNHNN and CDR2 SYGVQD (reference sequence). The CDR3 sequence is CASLGPGGSYEQYF. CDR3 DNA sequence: TGCGCCAGCCTGGGGCCAGGGGGATCCTACGAGCAGTACTTC.

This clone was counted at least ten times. The CDR3 reads CASSYFVWGLRQGQYSNQPQHF. The CDR3 nucleotides are TGTGCCAGCAGTTATTTCGTTTGGGGTCTTCGACAGGGACAATATAGCAATCAGCCCCAGCATTTT. This chain joins TRBV28 and TRBJ1-5; 7 nucleotides align to TRBD1. CDR3 length: 22 amino acids. Germline lookup yields CDR1 MDHEN and CDR2 SYDVKM. Germline trimming cut 4 bases from V and 0 bases from J; bases unmatched to any gene: 24. Based on the CDR3 plus reference TRBV28 and TRBJ1-5, the full variable domain is DVKVTQSSRYLVKRTGEKVFLECVQDMDHENMFWYRQDPGLGLRLIYFSYDVKMKEKGDIPEGYSVSREKKERFSLILESASTNQTSMYLCASSYFVWGLRQGQYSNQPQHFGDGTRLSIL.

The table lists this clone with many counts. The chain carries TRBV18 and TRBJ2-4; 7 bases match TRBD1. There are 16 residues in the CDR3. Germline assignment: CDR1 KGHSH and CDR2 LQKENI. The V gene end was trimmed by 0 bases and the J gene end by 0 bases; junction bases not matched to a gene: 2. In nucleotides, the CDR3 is TGTGCCAGCTCACCACCGACAGGGCAAGCCAAAAACATTCAGTACTTC. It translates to CASSPPTGQAKNIQYF. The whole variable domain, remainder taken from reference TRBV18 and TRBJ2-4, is NAGVMQNPRHLVRRRGQEARLRCSPMKGHSHVYWYRQLPEEGLKFMVYLQKENIIDESGMPKERFSAEFPKEGPSILRIQQVVRGDSAAYFCASSPPTGQAKNIQYFGAGTRLSVL.

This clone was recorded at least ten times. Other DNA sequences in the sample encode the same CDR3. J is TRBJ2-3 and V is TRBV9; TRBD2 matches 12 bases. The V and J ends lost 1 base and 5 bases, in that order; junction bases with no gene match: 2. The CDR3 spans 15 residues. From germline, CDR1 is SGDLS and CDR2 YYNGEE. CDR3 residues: CASSVLAGGGDTQYF. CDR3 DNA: TGTGCCAGCAGCGTACTAGCGGGGGGGGGAGATACGCAGTATTTT.

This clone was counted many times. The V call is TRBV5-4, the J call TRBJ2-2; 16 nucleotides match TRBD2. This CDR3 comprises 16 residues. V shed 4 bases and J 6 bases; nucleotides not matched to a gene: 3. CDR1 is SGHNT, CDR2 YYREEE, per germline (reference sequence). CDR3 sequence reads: CASSEGTSGGAGELFF. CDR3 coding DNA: TGTGCCAGCAGCGAGGGGACTAGCGGGGGGGCCGGGGAGCTGTTTTTT.

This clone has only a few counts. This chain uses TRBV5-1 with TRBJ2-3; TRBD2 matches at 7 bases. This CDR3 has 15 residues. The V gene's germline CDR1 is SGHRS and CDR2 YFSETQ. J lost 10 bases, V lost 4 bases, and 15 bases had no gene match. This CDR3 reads CASSPRGGALNAQYF. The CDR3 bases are TGCGCCAGCAGCCCCCGGGGAGGGGCACTGAATGCGCAGTATTTT.

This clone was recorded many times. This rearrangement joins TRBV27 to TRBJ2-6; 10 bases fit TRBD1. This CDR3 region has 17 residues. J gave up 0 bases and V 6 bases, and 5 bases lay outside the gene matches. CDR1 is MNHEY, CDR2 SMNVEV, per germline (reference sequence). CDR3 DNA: TGTGCCAGCAGCCGGGACAGGGGCGACTCTGGGGCCAACGTCCTGACTTTC. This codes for CASSRDRGDSGANVLTF.

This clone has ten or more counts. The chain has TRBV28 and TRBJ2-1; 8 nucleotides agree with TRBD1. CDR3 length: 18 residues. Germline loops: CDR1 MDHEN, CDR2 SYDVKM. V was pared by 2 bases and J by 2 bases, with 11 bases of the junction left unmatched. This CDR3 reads CASSLPQDRVKTYNEQFF. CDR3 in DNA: TGTGCCAGCAGTTTACCCCAGGACAGGGTTAAAACCTACAATGAGCAGTTCTTC. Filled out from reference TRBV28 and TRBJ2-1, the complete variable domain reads DVKVTQSSRYLVKRTGEKVFLECVQDMDHENMFWYRQDPGLGLRLIYFSYDVKMKEKGDIPEGYSVSREKKERFSLILESASTNQTSMYLCASSLPQDRVKTYNEQFFGPGTRLTVL.

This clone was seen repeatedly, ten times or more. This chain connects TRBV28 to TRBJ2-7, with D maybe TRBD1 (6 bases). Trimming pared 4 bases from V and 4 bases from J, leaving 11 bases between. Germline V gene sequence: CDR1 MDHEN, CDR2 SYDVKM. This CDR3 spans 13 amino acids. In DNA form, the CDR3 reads TGTGCCAGCAGTTCTACAGGGTGGTACGAGCAGTACTTC. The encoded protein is CASSSTGWYEQYF.

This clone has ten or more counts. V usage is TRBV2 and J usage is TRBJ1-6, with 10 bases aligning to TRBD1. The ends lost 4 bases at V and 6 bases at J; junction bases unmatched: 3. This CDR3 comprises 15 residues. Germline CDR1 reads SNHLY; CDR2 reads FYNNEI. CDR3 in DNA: TGTGCCAGCAGTGTAGGGGACAGGGGTAATTCACCCCTCCACTTT. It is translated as CASSVGDRGNSPLHF.

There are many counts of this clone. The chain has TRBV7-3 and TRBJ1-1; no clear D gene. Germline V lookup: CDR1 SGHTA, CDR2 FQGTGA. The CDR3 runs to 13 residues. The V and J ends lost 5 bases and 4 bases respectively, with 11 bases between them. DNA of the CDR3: TGTGCCAGCAGCCTGGAGAGTAGCACTGAAGCTTTCTTT. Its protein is CASSLESSTEAFF.

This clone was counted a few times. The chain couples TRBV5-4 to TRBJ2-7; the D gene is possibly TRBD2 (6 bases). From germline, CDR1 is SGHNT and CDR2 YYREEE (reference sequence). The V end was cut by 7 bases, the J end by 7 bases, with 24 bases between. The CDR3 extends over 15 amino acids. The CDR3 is CASGLQTSRSGEQYF. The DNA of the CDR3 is TGTGCCAGCGGATTGCAGACTAGTCGTTCAGGGGAGCAGTACTTC.

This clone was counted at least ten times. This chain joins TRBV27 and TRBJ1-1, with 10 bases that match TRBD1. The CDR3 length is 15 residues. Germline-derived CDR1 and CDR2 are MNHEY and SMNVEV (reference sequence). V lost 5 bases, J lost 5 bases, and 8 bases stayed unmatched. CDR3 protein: CASSPTGQGRTEAFF. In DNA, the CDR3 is TGTGCCAGCAGTCCGACGGGACAGGGGAGAACTGAAGCTTTCTTT.

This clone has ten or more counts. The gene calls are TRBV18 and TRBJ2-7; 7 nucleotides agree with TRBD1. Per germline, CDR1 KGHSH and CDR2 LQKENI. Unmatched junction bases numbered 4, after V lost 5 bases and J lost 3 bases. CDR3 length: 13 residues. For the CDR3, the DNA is TGTGCCAGCTCAGGCGGACAGGTCTACGAGCAGTACTTC. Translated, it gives CASSGGQVYEQYF.

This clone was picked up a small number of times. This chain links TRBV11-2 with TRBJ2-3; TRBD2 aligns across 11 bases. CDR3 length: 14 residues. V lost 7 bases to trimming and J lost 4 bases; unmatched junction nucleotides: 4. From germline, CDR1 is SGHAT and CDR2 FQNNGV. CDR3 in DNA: TGTGCCAGCACGGGGACTAGCGGCTCAGATACGCAGTATTTT. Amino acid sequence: CASTGTSGSDTQYF.

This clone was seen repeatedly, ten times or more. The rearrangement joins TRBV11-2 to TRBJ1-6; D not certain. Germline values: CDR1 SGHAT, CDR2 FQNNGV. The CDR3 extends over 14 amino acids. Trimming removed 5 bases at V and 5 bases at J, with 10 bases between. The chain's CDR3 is CASSKVGDNSPLHF. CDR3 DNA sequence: TGTGCCAGCAGCAAAGTGGGCGATAATTCACCCCTCCACTTT.

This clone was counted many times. The CDR3 sequence: CAISESSGGASYNEQFF. The CDR3 DNA follows: TGTGCCATCAGTGAGTCAAGCGGGGGGGCAAGCTACAATGAGCAGTTCTTC. The J gene is TRBJ2-1, the V gene TRBV10-3; 10 bases align to TRBD2. V shed 0 bases and J 3 bases; nucleotides not matched to a gene: 5. Germline V CDR1 and CDR2: ENHRY, SYGVKD. The CDR3 spans 17 residues.

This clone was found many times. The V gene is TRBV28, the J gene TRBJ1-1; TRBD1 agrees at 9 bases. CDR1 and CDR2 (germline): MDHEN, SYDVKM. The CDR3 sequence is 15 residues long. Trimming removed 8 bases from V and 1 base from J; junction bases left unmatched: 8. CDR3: CASGFRDRANTEAFF. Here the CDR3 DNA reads TGTGCCAGCGGATTCCGGGACAGGGCGAACACTGAAGCTTTCTTT.

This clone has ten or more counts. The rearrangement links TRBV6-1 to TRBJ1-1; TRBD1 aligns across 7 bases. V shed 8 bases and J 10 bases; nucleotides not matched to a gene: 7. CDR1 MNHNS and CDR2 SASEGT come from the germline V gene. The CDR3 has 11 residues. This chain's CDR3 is CASDWAGGAFF. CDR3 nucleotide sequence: TGTGCCAGCGACTGGGCAGGGGGAGCTTTCTTT.

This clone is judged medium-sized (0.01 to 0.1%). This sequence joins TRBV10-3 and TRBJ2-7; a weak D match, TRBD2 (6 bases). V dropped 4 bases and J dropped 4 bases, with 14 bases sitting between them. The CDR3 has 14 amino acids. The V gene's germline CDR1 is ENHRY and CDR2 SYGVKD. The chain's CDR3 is CAISAREEGYEQYF. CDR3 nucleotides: TGTGCCATCAGTGCCAGGGAGGAGGGGTACGAGCAGTACTTC.